This T cell receptor beta chain was identified during a study of blood T cell repertoires in COVID-19. Here immunoSEQ multiplex PCR was the method, and the copy in TCRdb shows in-frame clones only, minus some. The table has about 320,000 clones, around 85% seen once. In this sample, this clone turned up a few times. Germline V gives CDR1 KGHSH, CDR2 LQKENI. With 3 bases removed from V and 2 bases from J, the gap between germline ends came to 12 bases. The CDR3 totals 15 residues. Input material: PBMCs or T cells enriched from blood (not recorded which). The receptor was derived from a woman aged 25 to 39 who had been exposed to COVID-19. The rearrangement links TRBV18 to TRBJ2-3; D is perhaps TRBD1 (6 bases). For the CDR3, the DNA is TGTGCCAGCTCACCTCGGACAGACAACACAGATACGCAGTATTTT. Protein product: CASSPRTDNTDTQYF.